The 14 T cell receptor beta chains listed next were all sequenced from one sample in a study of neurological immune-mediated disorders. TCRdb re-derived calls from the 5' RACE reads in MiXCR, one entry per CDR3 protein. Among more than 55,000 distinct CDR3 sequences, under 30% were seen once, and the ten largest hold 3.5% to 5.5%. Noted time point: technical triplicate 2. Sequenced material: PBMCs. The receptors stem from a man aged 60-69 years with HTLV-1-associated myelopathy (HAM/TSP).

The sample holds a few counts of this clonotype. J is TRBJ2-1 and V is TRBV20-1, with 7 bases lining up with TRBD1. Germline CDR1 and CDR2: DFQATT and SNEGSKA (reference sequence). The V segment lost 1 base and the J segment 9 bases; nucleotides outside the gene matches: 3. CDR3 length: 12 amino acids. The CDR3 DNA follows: TGCAGTGCTAGAGGACAGGGAAGTGAGCAGTTCTTC. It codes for CSARGQGSEQFF.

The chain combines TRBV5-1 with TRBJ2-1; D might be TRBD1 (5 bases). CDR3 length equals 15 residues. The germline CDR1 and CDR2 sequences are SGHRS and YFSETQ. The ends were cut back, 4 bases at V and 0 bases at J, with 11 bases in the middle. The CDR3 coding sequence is TGCGCCAGCAGCGACAGTCGGAGCTCCTACAATGAGCAGTTCTTC. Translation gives CASSDSRSSYNEQFF.

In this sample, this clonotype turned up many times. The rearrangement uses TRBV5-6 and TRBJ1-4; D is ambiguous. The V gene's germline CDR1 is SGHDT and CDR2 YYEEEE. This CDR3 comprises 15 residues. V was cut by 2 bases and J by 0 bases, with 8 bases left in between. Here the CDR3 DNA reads TGTGCCAGCAGCTTTCCCTCTGCAACTAATGAAAAACTGTTTTTT. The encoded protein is CASSFPSATNEKLFF. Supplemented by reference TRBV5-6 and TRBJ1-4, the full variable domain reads DAGVTQSPTHLIKTRGQQVTLRCSPKSGHDTVSWYQQALGQGPQFIFQYYEEEERQRGNFPDRFSGHQFPNYSSELNVNALLLGDSALYLCASSFPSATNEKLFFGSGTQLSVL.

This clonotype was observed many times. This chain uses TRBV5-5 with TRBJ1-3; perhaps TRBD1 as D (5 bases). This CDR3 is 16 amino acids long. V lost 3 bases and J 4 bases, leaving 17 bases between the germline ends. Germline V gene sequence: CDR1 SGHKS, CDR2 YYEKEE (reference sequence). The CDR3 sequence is CASSSMPTGLGNTIYF. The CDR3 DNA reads TGTGCCAGCAGCTCCATGCCTACAGGACTGGGAAACACCATATATTTT.

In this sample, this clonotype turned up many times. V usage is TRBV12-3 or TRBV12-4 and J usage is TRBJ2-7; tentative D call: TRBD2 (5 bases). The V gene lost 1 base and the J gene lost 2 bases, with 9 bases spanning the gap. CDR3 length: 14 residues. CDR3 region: CASSLGTSPYEQYF. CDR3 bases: TGTGCCAGCAGTTTAGGGACTTCACCCTACGAGCAGTACTTC.

In DNA, the CDR3 is TGTGCCAGCAGCCCGGGCGGCAGGGGGCAAGGAGCGAACACTGAAGCTTTCTTT. As protein: CASSPGGRGQGANTEAFF. This chain links TRBV5-4 with TRBJ1-1, with 8 bases that match TRBD1. V was clipped by 4 bases and J by 1 base; unmatched bases: 15. Looked up from germline, CDR1 is SGHNT and CDR2 is YYREEE (reference sequence). This CDR3 contains 18 residues. The full variable domain, completed using reference TRBV5-4 and TRBJ1-1, is ETGVTQSPTHLIKTRGQQVTLRCSSQSGHNTVSWYQQALGQGPQFIFQYYREEENGRGNFPPRFSGLQFPNYSSELNVNALELDDSALYLCASSPGGRGQGANTEAFFGQGTRLTVV.

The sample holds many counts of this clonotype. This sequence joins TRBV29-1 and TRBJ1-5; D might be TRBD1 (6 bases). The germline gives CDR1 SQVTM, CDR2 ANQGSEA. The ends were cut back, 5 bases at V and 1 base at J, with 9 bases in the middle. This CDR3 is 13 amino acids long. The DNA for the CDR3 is TGCAGCGTTTCTGGGGGCAGCAATCAGCCCCAGCATTTT. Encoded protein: CSVSGGSNQPQHF.

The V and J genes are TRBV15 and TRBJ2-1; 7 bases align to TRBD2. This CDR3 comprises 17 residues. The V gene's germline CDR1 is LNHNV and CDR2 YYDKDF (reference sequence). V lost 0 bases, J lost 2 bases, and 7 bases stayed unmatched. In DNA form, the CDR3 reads TGTGCCACCAGCAGAGACATGGGGGGGAATACCTACAATGAGCAGTTCTTC. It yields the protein CATSRDMGGNTYNEQFF.

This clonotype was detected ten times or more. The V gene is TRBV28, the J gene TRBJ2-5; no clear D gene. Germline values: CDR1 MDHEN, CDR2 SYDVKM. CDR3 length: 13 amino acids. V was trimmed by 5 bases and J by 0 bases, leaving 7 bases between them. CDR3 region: CASSVTYQETQYF. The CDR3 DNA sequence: TGTGCCAGCAGTGTTACTTACCAAGAGACCCAGTACTTC. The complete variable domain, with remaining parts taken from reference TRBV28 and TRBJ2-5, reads DVKVTQSSRYLVKRTGEKVFLECVQDMDHENMFWYRQDPGLGLRLIYFSYDVKMKEKGDIPEGYSVSREKKERFSLILESASTNQTSMYLCASSVTYQETQYFGPGTRLLVL.

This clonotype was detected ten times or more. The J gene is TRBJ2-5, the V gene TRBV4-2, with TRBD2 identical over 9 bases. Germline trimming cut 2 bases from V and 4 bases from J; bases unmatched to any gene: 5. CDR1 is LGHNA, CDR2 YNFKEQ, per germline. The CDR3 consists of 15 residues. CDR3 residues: CASSQHGREGETQYF. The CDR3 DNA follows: TGTGCCAGCAGCCAACATGGGCGGGAGGGAGAGACCCAGTACTTC.

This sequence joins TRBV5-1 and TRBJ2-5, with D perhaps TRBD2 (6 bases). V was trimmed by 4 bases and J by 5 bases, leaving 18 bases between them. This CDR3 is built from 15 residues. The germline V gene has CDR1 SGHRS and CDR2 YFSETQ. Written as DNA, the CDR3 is TGCGCCAGCAGCCCACAGAGGAGGGTCAGGGAGACCCAGTACTTC. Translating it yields CASSPQRRVRETQYF. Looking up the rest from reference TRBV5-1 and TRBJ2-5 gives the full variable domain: KAGVTQTPRYLIKTRGQQVTLSCSPISGHRSVSWYQQTPGQGLQFLFEYFSETQRNKGNFPGRFSGRQFSNSRSEMNVSTLELGDSALYLCASSPQRRVRETQYFGPGTRLLVL.

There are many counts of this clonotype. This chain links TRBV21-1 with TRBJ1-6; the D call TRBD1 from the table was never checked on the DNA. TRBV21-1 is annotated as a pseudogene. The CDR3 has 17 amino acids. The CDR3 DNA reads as TGTGCCAGCCCAAGGGGGAACTTGCGGCACTATAATTCACCCCTCCACTTT. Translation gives CASPRGNLRHYNSPLHF.

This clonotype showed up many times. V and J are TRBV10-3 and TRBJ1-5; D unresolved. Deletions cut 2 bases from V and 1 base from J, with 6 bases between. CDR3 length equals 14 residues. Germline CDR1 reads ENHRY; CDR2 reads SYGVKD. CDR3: CAISEAASNQPQHF. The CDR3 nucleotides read TGTGCCATCAGTGAGGCGGCAAGCAATCAGCCCCAGCATTTT.

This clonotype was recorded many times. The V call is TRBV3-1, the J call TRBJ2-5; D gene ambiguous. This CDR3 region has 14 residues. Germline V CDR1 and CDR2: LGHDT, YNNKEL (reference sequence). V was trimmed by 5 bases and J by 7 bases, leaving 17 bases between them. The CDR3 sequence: CASSSSAMTGTQYF. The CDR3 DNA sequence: TGTGCCAGCAGCTCCTCCGCCATGACCGGGACCCAGTACTTC.